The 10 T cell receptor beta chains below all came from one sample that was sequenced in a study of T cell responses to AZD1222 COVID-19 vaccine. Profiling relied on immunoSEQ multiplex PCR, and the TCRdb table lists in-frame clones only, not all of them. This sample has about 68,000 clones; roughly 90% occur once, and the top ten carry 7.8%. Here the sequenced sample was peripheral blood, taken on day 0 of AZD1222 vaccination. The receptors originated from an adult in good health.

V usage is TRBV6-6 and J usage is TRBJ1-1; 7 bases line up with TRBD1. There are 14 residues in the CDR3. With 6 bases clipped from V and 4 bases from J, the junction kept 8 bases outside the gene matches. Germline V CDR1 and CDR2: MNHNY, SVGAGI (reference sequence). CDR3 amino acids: CASRTGESVTEAFF. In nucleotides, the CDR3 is TGTGCCAGCAGAACAGGGGAAAGTGTCACTGAAGCTTTCTTT.

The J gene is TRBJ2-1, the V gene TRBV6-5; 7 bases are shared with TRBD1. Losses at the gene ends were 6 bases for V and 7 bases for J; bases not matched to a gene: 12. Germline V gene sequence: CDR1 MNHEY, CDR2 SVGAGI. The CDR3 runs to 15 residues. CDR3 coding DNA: TGTGCCAGCAGGGGGGACAGAGGGAATCTTAATGAGCAGTTCTTC. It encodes CASRGDRGNLNEQFF.

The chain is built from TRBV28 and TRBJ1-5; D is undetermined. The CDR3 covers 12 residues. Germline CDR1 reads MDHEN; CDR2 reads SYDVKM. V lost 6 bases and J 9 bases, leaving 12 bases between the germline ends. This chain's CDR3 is CASRSDDGPQHF. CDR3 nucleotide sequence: TGTGCCAGCAGATCTGATGATGGGCCCCAGCATTTT.

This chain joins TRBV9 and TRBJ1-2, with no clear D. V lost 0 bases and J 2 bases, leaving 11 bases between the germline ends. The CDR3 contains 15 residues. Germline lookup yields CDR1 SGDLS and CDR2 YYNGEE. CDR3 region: CASSVVVSLNYGYTF. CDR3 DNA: TGTGCCAGCAGCGTAGTAGTCAGCCTGAACTATGGCTACACCTTC.

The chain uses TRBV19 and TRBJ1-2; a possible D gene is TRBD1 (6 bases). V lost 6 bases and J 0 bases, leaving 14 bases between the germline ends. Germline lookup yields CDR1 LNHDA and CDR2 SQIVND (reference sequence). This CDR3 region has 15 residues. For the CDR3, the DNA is TGTGCCAGTAGAAGGGGGGGGAGTACTAACTATGGCTACACCTTC. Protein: CASRRGGSTNYGYTF. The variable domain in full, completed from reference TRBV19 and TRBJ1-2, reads DGGITQSPKYLFRKEGQNVTLSCEQNLNHDAMYWYRQDPGQGLRLIYYSQIVNDFQKGDIAEGYSVSREKKESFPLTVTSAQKNPTAFYLCASRRGGSTNYGYTFGSGTRLTVV.

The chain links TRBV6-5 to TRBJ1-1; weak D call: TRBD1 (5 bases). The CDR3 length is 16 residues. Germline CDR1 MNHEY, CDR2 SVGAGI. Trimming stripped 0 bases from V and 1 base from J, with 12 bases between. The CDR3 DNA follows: TGTGCCAGCAGTTACTCGACCGGACACCCGAACACTGAAGCTTTCTTT. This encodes CASSYSTGHPNTEAFF.

Here the CDR3 DNA reads TGTGCCAGCTCACAACAGGGTGGAGAGACCCAGTACTTC. It translates to CASSQQGGETQYF. The chain recombines TRBV18 with TRBJ2-5, with D tentatively TRBD1 (6 bases). The CDR3 totals 13 residues. The germline V gene has CDR1 KGHSH and CDR2 LQKENI. The V gene lost 4 bases and the J gene lost 4 bases, with 10 bases spanning the gap.

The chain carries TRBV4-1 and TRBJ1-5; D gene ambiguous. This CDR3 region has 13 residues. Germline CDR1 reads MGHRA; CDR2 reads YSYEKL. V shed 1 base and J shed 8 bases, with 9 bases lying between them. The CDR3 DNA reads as TGCGCCAGCAGCCAAGTACTTAGGGAGCCCCAGCATTTT. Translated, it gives CASSQVLREPQHF.

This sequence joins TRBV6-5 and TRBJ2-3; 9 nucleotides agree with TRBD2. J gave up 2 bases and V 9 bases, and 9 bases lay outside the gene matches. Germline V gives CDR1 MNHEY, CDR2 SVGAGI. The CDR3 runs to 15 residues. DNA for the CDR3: TGTGCCAGTACAGCGGGAGGAGGGAACACAGATACGCAGTATTTT. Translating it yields CASTAGGGNTDTQYF.

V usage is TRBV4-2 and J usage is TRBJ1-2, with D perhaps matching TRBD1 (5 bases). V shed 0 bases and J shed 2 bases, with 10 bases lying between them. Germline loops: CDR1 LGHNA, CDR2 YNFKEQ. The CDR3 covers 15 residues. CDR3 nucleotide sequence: TGTGCCAGCAGCCAAGATGGACAACCCAACTATGGCTACACCTTC. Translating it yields CASSQDGQPNYGYTF.